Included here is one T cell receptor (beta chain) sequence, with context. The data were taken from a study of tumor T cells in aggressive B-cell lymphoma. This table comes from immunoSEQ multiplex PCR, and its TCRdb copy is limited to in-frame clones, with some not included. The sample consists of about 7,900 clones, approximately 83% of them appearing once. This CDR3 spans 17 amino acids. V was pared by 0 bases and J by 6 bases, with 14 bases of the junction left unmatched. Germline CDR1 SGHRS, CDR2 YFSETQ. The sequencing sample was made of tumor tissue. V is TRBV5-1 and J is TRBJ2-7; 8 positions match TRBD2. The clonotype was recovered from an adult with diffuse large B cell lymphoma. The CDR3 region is CASSLGVGAGVFSEQYF. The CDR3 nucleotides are TGCGCCAGCAGCTTGGGGGTGGGAGCGGGAGTCTTTTCCGAGCAGTACTTC.